The present entry profiles one TCR beta chain with its context. Its cognate antigen is unknown. The run depth of the assay was deep. Assay: immunoSEQ multiplex PCR; the TCRdb copy retains only in-frame clones and omits some. The sample lists more than 2,000,000 clones; approximately 93% were seen once. This entry comes from a study of shared clonotypes between healthy human individuals. Study overall: Every donor yielded three CD4 naive, three CD4 memory, two CD8 naive and one CD8 memory plate. Study observations and caveats: A reduction in generation probabilities was seen for non-shared clonotypes relative to those shared by all four donors.

The V end lost 0 bases, the J end lost 3 bases, and 9 bases lay between the germline ends. Germline values: CDR1 SGHTA, CDR2 FQGTGA. CDR3 length equals 14 residues. The rearrangement links TRBV7-3 to TRBJ2-7; a weak D match, TRBD2 (6 bases). The sequence was collected from a man younger than 35 in good health. Some clones in this sample may be carry-over from other donors' samples. The sequencing sample was made of naive CD4+ T cells from PBMCs. Subset indicated: CD45RA+ positively selected. CDR3 sequence: CASSLTGAGYEQYF. CDR3 nucleotide sequence: TGTGCCAGCAGCTTAACGGGAGCGGGCTACGAGCAGTACTTC.